The clone carrying this T cell receptor (beta chain) was recorded many times. According to the study, genomic DNA was the template for TCR beta VDJ and CDR3 profiling. TCRdb independently ran MiXCR on the reads; one entry per CDR3 protein. The sample consists of under 250,000 distinct CDR3 sequences, around 45% of them appearing once. J was trimmed by 6 bases and V by 2 bases; bases with no gene match: 5. The CDR3 consists of 14 residues. CDR1 SGHTS and CDR2 YDEGEE come from the germline V gene. This sample was included in a study of CD8+CD57+ T cells in acquired aplastic anemia. The sequenced patients had an expansion of CD8+CD57+ cells seen by flow cytometry.

The chain recombines TRBV5-8 with TRBJ2-7; 10 bases agree with TRBD1. The TCR sequence derives from a human donor with aplastic anemia. The specimen sequenced was sorted CD4+, CD8+, or CD8+CD57+ T cells (not recorded which) from PBMCs. CDR3 DNA: TGTGCCAGCAGCTTCTCCGGGACAGGGGCCGAGCAGTACTTC. It is translated as CASSFSGTGAEQYF.